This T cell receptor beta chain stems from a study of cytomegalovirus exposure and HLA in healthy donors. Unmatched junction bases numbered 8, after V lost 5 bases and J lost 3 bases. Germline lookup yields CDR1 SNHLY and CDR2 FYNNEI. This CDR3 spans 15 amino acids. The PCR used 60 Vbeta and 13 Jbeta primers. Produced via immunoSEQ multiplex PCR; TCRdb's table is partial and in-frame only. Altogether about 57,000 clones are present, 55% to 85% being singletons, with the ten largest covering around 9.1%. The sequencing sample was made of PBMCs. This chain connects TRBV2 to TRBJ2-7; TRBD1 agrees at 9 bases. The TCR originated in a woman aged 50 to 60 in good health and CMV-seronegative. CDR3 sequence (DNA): TGTGCCAGCAGTTCGGGACAGGGATTATTCTACGAGCAGTACTTC. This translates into CASSSGQGLFYEQYF.